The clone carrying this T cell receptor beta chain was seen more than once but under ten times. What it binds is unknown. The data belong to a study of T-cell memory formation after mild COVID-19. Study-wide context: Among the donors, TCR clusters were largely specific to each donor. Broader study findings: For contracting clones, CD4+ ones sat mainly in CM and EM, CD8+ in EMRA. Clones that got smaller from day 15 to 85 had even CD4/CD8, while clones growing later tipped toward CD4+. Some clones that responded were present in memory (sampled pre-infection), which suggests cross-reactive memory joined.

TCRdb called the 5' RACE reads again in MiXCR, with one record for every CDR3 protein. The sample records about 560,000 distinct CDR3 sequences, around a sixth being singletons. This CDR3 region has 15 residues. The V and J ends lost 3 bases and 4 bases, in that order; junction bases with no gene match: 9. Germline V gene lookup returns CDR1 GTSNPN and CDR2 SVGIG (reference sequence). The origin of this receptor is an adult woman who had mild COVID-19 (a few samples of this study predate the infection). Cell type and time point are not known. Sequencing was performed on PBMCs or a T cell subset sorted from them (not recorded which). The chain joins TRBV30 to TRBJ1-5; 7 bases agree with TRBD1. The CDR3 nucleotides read TGTGCCTGGAGAGGGGGAGAGGGGGCGAATCAGCCCCAGCATTTT. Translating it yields CAWRGGEGANQPQHF.